Presented here are 32 T cell receptor beta chains from one specimen sequenced in a study of CD8 T cells in Susac syndrome (dated by TCRdb to between 2018 and 2021). Libraries were prepared through the immunoSEQ multiplex PCR assay. RNA was extracted using the RNeasy kit, and about 0.45 to 1 ug of the RNA was reverse transcribed with random hexamers. TCRdb trimmed the raw reads at Q25, called clones with MiXCR and kept productive beta chains. Each record represents a unique CDR3 protein, reported with the most common genes and DNA among its rows. Here the sample has 150,000 to 200,000 distinct CDR3 sequences; under 97% occur a single time. The ten largest clones capture 0.093% of the sample. Sequencing used CD4+ T cells from PBMCs. All receptors derive from a human donor with multiple sclerosis.

This clonotype was counted once. The chain combines TRBV4-1 with TRBJ2-5; D is perhaps TRBD1 (8 bases). The CDR3 covers 17 residues. Looked up from germline, CDR1 is MGHRA and CDR2 is YSYEKL. The ends were cut back, 1 base at V and 5 bases at J, with 20 bases in the middle. The CDR3 sequence is CASSQAPPQQGGETQYF. DNA for the CDR3: TGCGCCAGCAGCCAAGCCCCTCCCCAACAGGGGGGGGAGACCCAGTACTTC.

J is TRBJ2-7 and V is TRBV5-4, with TRBD2 matching over 11 bases. The V and J ends lost 4 bases and 2 bases, in that order; junction bases with no gene match: 2. CDR1 and CDR2 (germline): SGHNT, YYREEE (reference sequence). The CDR3 contains 14 residues. The CDR3: CASSGGLAAYEQYF. The CDR3 DNA reads as TGTGCCAGCAGCGGGGGACTAGCGGCCTACGAGCAGTACTTC. Variable domain in full (rest from reference TRBV5-4 and TRBJ2-7): ETGVTQSPTHLIKTRGQQVTLRCSSQSGHNTVSWYQQALGQGPQFIFQYYREEENGRGNFPPRFSGLQFPNYSSELNVNALELDDSALYLCASSGGLAAYEQYFGPGTRLTVT.

The CDR3 DNA follows: TGTGCCAGCAGCATTACTCCGGGACAGGGGGGATCCTACGAGCAGTACTTC. Its translation is CASSITPGQGGSYEQYF. This chain joins TRBV11-3 and TRBJ2-7; TRBD1 agrees at 11 bases. The CDR3 runs 17 residues. Trimming cost V 5 bases and J 1 base; bases outside gene matches: 10. The germline V gene has CDR1 SGHNT and CDR2 YENEEA.

The chain is built from TRBV4-2 and TRBJ1-3; no firm D call. Trimming left V 0 bases short and J 1 base short, with 7 bases between. The CDR3 consists of 15 residues. CDR1 is LGHNA and CDR2 is YNFKEQ in the germline V gene. Here the CDR3 DNA reads TGTGCCAGCAGCCAAGATTCCCTGTCTGGAAACACCATATATTTT. This codes for CASSQDSLSGNTIYF.

The rearrangement uses TRBV5-4 and TRBJ2-7, with 9 bases fitting TRBD1. Trimming at V came to 4 bases and at J to 5 bases, leaving 13 bases not matched to a gene. This CDR3 is built from 16 residues. CDR1 and CDR2 from the germline V gene are SGHNT and YYREEE (reference sequence). In DNA form, the CDR3 reads TGTGCCAGCAGCACGCCGGAGAGGACAGGGGCAAACGAGCAGTACTTC. Encoded protein: CASSTPERTGANEQYF.

V and J are TRBV7-9 and TRBJ2-7, with 7 nucleotides matching TRBD1. Germline loops: CDR1 SEHNR, CDR2 FQNEAQ (reference sequence). The V and J ends lost 4 bases and 2 bases, in that order; junction bases with no gene match: 8. The CDR3 extends over 15 amino acids. The CDR3 loop is CASSSGQFDTYEQYF. In DNA form, the CDR3 reads TGTGCCAGCAGCTCGGGACAGTTTGACACCTACGAGCAGTACTTC.

V and J are TRBV6-5 and TRBJ1-2, with 7 bases aligning to TRBD1. J was trimmed by 4 bases and V by 5 bases; bases with no gene match: 4. Germline assignment: CDR1 MNHEY and CDR2 SVGAGI. The CDR3 sequence is 13 residues long. This CDR3 reads CASSPGQSYGYTF. The CDR3 bases are TGTGCCAGCAGTCCGGGACAGTCCTATGGCTACACCTTC.

The V call is TRBV12-3 or TRBV12-4, the J call TRBJ2-5; a weak D match, TRBD1 (6 bases). The CDR3 is 11 amino acids. V lost 4 bases, J lost 7 bases, and 7 bases lay in between. CDR3 sequence: CASSSGVTQYF. CDR3 coding DNA: TGTGCCAGCAGTTCAGGGGTGACCCAGTACTTC.

The V gene is TRBV3-1, the J gene TRBJ2-1; no definite D call. The CDR3 runs to 15 residues. Trimming left V 0 bases short and J 2 bases short, with 8 bases between. Germline V gene sequence: CDR1 LGHDT, CDR2 YNNKEL (reference sequence). CDR3 residues: CASSQDPAPYNEQFF. In DNA form, the CDR3 reads TGTGCCAGCAGCCAAGATCCGGCCCCCTACAATGAGCAGTTCTTC.

This clonotype was picked up one time. This chain joins TRBV20-1 and TRBJ2-7; D remains ambiguous. Between the trimmed V and J ends, which lost 0 bases and 2 bases, there was a span of 14 bases. The CDR3 contains 15 residues. From germline, CDR1 is DFQATT and CDR2 SNEGSKA (reference sequence). The CDR3 spells CSARDVGSGPYEQYF. In nucleotides, the CDR3 is TGCAGTGCTAGAGATGTTGGTTCCGGCCCCTACGAGCAGTACTTC.

V and J are TRBV7-6 and TRBJ2-7; 8 bases align to TRBD2. CDR1 SGHVS and CDR2 FNYEAQ come from the germline V gene. The CDR3 is 14 amino acids. Trimming at V came to 2 bases and at J to 6 bases, leaving 6 bases not matched to a gene. Written as DNA, the CDR3 is TGTGCCAGCAGCTTAATGCGGGGGGTTAGCGAGCAGTACTTC. Translated: CASSLMRGVSEQYF.

This clonotype has a single count. V usage is TRBV12-3 or TRBV12-4 and J usage is TRBJ2-5; possible D gene TRBD2, 6 bases. V lost 2 bases and J lost 1, with 8 bases in between. The CDR3 length is 14 residues. The DNA of the CDR3 is TGTGCCAGCAGTTTACGGGGGACCCAAGAGACCCAGTACTTC. This gives the protein CASSLRGTQETQYF.

The chain has TRBV20-1 and TRBJ2-3, with 8 positions matching TRBD2. Trimming at V came to 7 bases and at J to 1 base, leaving 4 bases not matched to a gene. There are 13 residues in the CDR3. Looked up from germline, CDR1 is DFQATT and CDR2 is SNEGSKA (reference sequence). For the CDR3, the DNA is TGCAGTGAGGCCGGGGGGGGCACAGATACGCAGTATTTT. Translation gives CSEAGGGTDTQYF.

The chain links TRBV2 to TRBJ1-1, with D hard to call. The CDR3 has 14 amino acids. Per the germline V gene, CDR1 is SNHLY and CDR2 is FYNNEI. V was pared by 1 base and J by 3 bases, with 9 bases between. CDR3 in amino acids: CASSEGWAYTEAFF. The CDR3, as DNA: TGTGCCAGCAGTGAAGGTTGGGCCTACACTGAAGCTTTCTTT. The full variable domain, rest sourced from reference TRBV2 and TRBJ1-1, is EPEVTQTPSHQVTQMGQEVILRCVPISNHLYFYWYRQILGQKVEFLVSFYNNEISEKSEIFDDQFSVERPDGSNFTLKIRSTKLEDSAMYFCASSEGWAYTEAFFGQGTRLTVV.

The chain employs TRBV9 and TRBJ1-1, with D perhaps matching TRBD1 (5 bases). CDR3 length: 14 amino acids. V dropped 4 bases and J dropped 5 bases, with 15 bases sitting between them. Germline V lookup: CDR1 SGDLS, CDR2 YYNGEE. CDR3 nucleotides: TGTGCCAGCAGCTTCGGGGCCGAGAAGACTGAAGCTTTCTTT. Translation gives CASSFGAEKTEAFF.

This clonotype was seen once. The chain joins TRBV2 to TRBJ2-1; tentatively, D is TRBD1 or TRBD2 (5 bases each). With 7 bases removed from V and 5 bases from J, the gap between germline ends came to 18 bases. The CDR3 has 15 residues. Germline values: CDR1 SNHLY, CDR2 FYNNEI. The CDR3 nucleotides read TGTGCCAGCAATAGGGCAGGGAGTTTTGACAATGAGCAGTTCTTC. Amino acid sequence: CASNRAGSFDNEQFF.

This rearrangement joins TRBV20-1 to TRBJ1-5; 8 bases agree with TRBD1. The germline V gene has CDR1 DFQATT and CDR2 SNEGSKA (reference sequence). The CDR3 extends over 16 amino acids. Trimming cost V 1 base and J 3 bases; bases outside gene matches: 8. CDR3 sequence reads: CSARVSRTGINQPQHF. DNA of the CDR3: TGCAGTGCTAGAGTTTCTAGGACAGGGATCAATCAGCCCCAGCATTTT.

The gene calls are TRBV7-2 and TRBJ1-6; D ambiguous. Trimming took off 5 bases at V and 10 bases at J, with 12 bases between the two ends. The CDR3 runs to 13 residues. Germline CDR1 and CDR2: SGHTA and FQGNSA. This CDR3 reads CASSDGRRSPLHF. The CDR3 nucleotides are TGTGCCAGCAGCGACGGGAGGAGGTCACCCCTCCACTTT.

The V call is TRBV4-1, the J call TRBJ1-6; D remains ambiguous. Germline CDR1 MGHRA, CDR2 YSYEKL. CDR3 length: 14 residues. Trimming took off 10 bases at V and 10 bases at J, with 20 bases between the two ends. This chain's CDR3 is CAILGQALASPLHF. The DNA for the CDR3 is TGCGCCATCCTAGGGCAGGCCCTGGCCTCACCCCTCCACTTT.

CDR3 bases: TGTGCCTGGAGTGAAGGGAGCAGGGGCGGCAATCAGCCCCAGCATTTT. This encodes CAWSEGSRGGNQPQHF. The chain links TRBV30 to TRBJ1-5, with a tentative D call TRBD1 (6 bases). The CDR3 extends over 16 amino acids. Trimming removed 1 base at V and 2 bases at J, with 15 bases between. Germline loops: CDR1 GTSNPN, CDR2 SVGIG (reference sequence).

This chain uses TRBV6-1 with TRBJ2-1; 8 bases are shared with TRBD2. This CDR3 is 16 amino acids long. Losses at the gene ends were 7 bases for V and 0 bases for J; bases not matched to a gene: 8. Germline V gene data show CDR1 as MNHNS and CDR2 as SASEGT. The CDR3 DNA follows: TGTGCCAGCACTCAGGCGGGGGGCCTCTCCTACAATGAGCAGTTCTTC. As protein: CASTQAGGLSYNEQFF.

The V gene is TRBV5-1, the J gene TRBJ1-2; 10 bases are shared with TRBD1. Trimming removed 5 bases from V and 6 bases from J; junction bases left unmatched: 7. CDR1 is SGHRS and CDR2 is YFSETQ in the germline V gene. The CDR3 has 14 amino acids. The DNA for the CDR3 is TGCGCCAGCAGATCTTCCGGGACAGGGGATGGCTACACCTTC. Translating it yields CASRSSGTGDGYTF.

The chain recombines TRBV5-1 with TRBJ2-1; 9 positions match TRBD1. Germline V gene sequence: CDR1 SGHRS, CDR2 YFSETQ. The CDR3 contains 16 residues. Trimming cost V 4 bases and J 4 bases; bases outside gene matches: 9. In DNA, the CDR3 is TGCGCCAGCAGCCTTGGGGACAGGGCCGGATACAATGAGCAGTTCTTC. Protein: CASSLGDRAGYNEQFF.

In its sample, this clonotype was seen once. The chain uses TRBV3-1 and TRBJ1-5, with D possibly being TRBD1 (5 bases). Trimming took 3 bases from V and 6 from J, leaving 15 bases between them. The CDR3 spans 15 residues. The germline gives CDR1 LGHDT, CDR2 YNNKEL (reference sequence). For the CDR3, the DNA is TGTGCCAGCAGCCAGGTTATGGGGCCGGGTCAGCCCCAGCATTTT. This sequence encodes CASSQVMGPGQPQHF.

The V gene is TRBV19, the J gene TRBJ1-2; 8 nucleotides line up with TRBD1. Germline CDR1 and CDR2: LNHDA and SQIVND (reference sequence). This CDR3 has 13 amino acids. With V trimmed by 7 bases and J by 4 bases, 5 bases remained unmatched. The CDR3 is CASNGQGSYGYTF. The CDR3 nucleotides are TGTGCCAGTAACGGACAGGGTAGCTATGGCTACACCTTC.

This rearrangement joins TRBV3-1 to TRBJ1-2; weak D call: TRBD1 (5 bases). The germline CDR1 and CDR2 sequences are LGHDT and YNNKEL (reference sequence). This CDR3 is built from 13 residues. The V and J ends lost 0 bases and 9 bases respectively, with 11 bases between them. The CDR3 here is CASSQERGTRYTF. CDR3 in DNA: TGTGCCAGCAGCCAAGAACGGGGGACCCGCTACACCTTC.

This rearrangement joins TRBV29-1 to TRBJ2-1; D gene uncertain. Germline V gene lookup returns CDR1 SQVTM and CDR2 ANQGSEA. CDR3 length: 11 amino acids. Trimming left V 2 bases short and J 4 bases short, with 3 bases between. The CDR3 nucleotides are TGCAGCGTTGAACGGTACAATGAGCAGTTCTTC. Translated: CSVERYNEQFF.

V is TRBV30 and J is TRBJ1-2; TRBD1 matches at 7 bases. The V gene end was trimmed by 1 base and the J gene end by 8 bases; junction bases not matched to a gene: 13. This CDR3 contains 15 residues. Per germline, CDR1 GTSNPN and CDR2 SVGIG (reference sequence). CDR3 protein: CAWSETTGSVSGYTF. The CDR3 DNA follows: TGTGCCTGGAGTGAGACGACAGGGTCCGTCTCAGGCTACACCTTC.

This clonotype was seen once. The rearrangement joins TRBV6-5 to TRBJ2-7; D is undetermined. Germline CDR1 MNHEY, CDR2 SVGAGI. V shed 6 bases and J shed 4 bases, with 16 bases lying between them. CDR3 size: 14 residues. This chain's CDR3 is CASRQTLTEYEQYF. CDR3 in DNA: TGTGCCAGCAGGCAGACCCTCACAGAGTACGAGCAGTACTTC.

The count of this clonotype is one. The rearrangement links TRBV2 to TRBJ1-6; a weak D match, TRBD1 (5 bases). The CDR3 runs 13 residues. With 7 bases removed from V and 6 bases from J, the gap between germline ends came to 10 bases. Germline assignment: CDR1 SNHLY and CDR2 FYNNEI. CDR3 sequence: CASTRGPNSPLHF. The CDR3 nucleotides read TGTGCCAGCACGCGGGGCCCTAATTCACCCCTCCACTTT.

The chain combines TRBV30 with TRBJ2-6; no firm D call. CDR1 is GTSNPN and CDR2 is SVGIG in the germline V gene (reference sequence). The CDR3 totals 13 residues. Deletions cut 0 bases from V and 2 bases from J, with 2 bases between. The CDR3 bases are TGTGCCTGGAGTGTGGCTGGGGCCAACGTCCTGACTTTC. It codes for CAWSVAGANVLTF.

The rearrangement links TRBV18 to TRBJ2-5, with D possibly being TRBD2 (6 bases). The CDR3 consists of 11 residues. V lost 8 bases to trimming and J lost 2 bases, with 6 bases between them. The V gene's germline CDR1 is KGHSH and CDR2 LQKENI. The DNA for the CDR3 is TGTGCCAGCGGGGGGCAAGAGACCCAGTACTTC. Protein: CASGGQETQYF.